This T cell receptor (beta chain) was sequenced in a study of T cell clones after liver transplantation. About the study: In this trial, immunosuppression withdrawal was attempted within 2 years of liver transplant. Three of the eight recipients were HCV-positive; the rest had non-autoimmune, non-viral transplant indications. General observations from the study: A significant post-transplant drop in circulating graft-donor-reactive CD4 TCRbeta sequences occurred in most of the 8 subjects.

CDR3 length equals 15 residues. The germline gives CDR1 SEHNR, CDR2 FQNEAQ (reference sequence). The V gene end was trimmed by 3 bases and the J gene end by 7 bases; junction bases not matched to a gene: 11. This clone was seen a few times. Its target is not known. Clones were sequenced by immunoSEQ multiplex PCR, and TCRdb holds only the in-frame ones, with some missing. The data show several thousand clones, with 60% to 80% seen just once and about 20% held by the top ten. The clonotype originates from a human donor who received a liver transplant. This material consisted of CD8+ T cells from blood, taken before liver transplant. The rearrangement uses TRBV7-9 and TRBJ1-2, with 7 nucleotides matching TRBD1. The CDR3 protein is CASSFGGRGSSGYTF. The CDR3 nucleotides read TGTGCCAGCAGCTTTGGTGGCAGGGGGTCCAGTGGCTACACCTTC.